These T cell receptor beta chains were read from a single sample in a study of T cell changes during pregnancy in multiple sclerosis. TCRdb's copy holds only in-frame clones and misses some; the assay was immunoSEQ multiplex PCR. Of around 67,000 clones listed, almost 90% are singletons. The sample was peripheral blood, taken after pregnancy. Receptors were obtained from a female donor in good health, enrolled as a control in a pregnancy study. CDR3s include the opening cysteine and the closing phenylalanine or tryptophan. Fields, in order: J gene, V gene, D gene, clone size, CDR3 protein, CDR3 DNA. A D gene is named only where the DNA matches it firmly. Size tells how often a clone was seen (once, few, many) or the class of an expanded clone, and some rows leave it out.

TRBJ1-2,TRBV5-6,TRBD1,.,CASRQGPGYTF,TGTGCCAGCAGACAGGGGCCTGGCTACACCTTC
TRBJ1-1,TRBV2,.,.,CASSEGGGEWGTEAFF,TGTGCCAGCAGTGAAGGAGGGGGGGAGTGGGGCACTGAAGCTTTCTTT
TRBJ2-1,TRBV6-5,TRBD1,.,CASARTGGEASQFF,TGTGCCAGCGCACGGACAGGGGGCGAAGCATCGCAGTTCTTC
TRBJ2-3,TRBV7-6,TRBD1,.,CASSFPRDRGSSNTDTQYF,TGTGCCAGCAGCTTTCCCCGCGACAGGGGATCTTCTAACACAGATACGCAGTATTTT
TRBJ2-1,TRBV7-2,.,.,CASSLGIRTTSYNEQFF,TGTGCCAGCAGCTTAGGTATTCGGACTACGTCGTACAATGAGCAGTTCTTC
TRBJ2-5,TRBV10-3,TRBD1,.,CATLDRGVQETQYF,TGTGCCACCTTAGACAGGGGCGTTCAAGAGACCCAGTACTTC
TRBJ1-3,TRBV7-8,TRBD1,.,CASSPTLDRVGNTIYF,TGTGCCAGCAGCCCCACTCTGGACAGGGTTGGAAACACCATATATTTT
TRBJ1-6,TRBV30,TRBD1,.,CAWRDRGYNSPLHF,TGTGCCTGGAGAGACAGGGGGTATAATTCACCCCTCCACTTT
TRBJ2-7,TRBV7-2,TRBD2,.,CASSAAGGPFSPYEQYF,TGTGCCAGCAGCGCAGCGGGGGGGCCTTTTTCCCCCTACGAGCAGTACTTC
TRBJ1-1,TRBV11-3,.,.,CASLGAGLNAEAFF,TGTGCCAGCCTTGGGGCAGGGCTTAACGCTGAAGCTTTCTTT
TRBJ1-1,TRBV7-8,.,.,CASSSLSWNTEAFF,TGTGCCAGCAGCTCCCTAAGCTGGAACACTGAAGCTTTCTTT
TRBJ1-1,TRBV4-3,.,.,CASSQAFGEASGEAFF,TGCGCCAGCAGCCAAGCCTTCGGCGAGGCAAGCGGTGAAGCTTTCTTT
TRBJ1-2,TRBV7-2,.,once,CASSPADRWDSYTF,TGTGCCAGCAGCCCAGCTGACAGGTGGGATAGCTACACCTTC
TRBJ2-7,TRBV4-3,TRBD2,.,CASSQTSGASYEQYF,TGCGCCAGCAGCCAGACCAGCGGGGCCTCCTACGAGCAGTACTTC
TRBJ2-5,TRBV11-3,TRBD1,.,CASSRSDREETQYF,TGTGCCAGCAGCCGATCGGACAGGGAAGAGACCCAGTACTTC
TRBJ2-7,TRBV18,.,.,CASSPRSLDSTYEQYF,TGTGCCAGCTCACCTCGGAGTCTGGACAGTACCTACGAGCAGTACTTC
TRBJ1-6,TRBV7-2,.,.,CASSLGHNSPLHF,TGTGCCAGCAGCTTAGGGCATAATTCACCCCTCCACTTT
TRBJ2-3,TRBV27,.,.,CASSLYKGSGGLGTDTQYF,TGTGCCAGCAGTTTATACAAAGGGAGCGGTGGACTTGGCACAGATACGCAGTATTTT
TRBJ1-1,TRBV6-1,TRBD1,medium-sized,CASTLDRGGITEAFF,TGTGCCAGCACCTTGGACAGGGGTGGGATCACTGAAGCTTTCTTT
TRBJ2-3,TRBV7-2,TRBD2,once,CASSLRASGGASDTQYF,TGTGCCAGCAGCTTAAGGGCTAGCGGGGGGGCATCAGATACGCAGTATTTT
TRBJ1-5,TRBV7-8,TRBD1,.,CASSLAGTGGNQPQHF,TGTGCCAGCAGCTTAGCGGGGACAGGGGGCAATCAGCCCCAGCATTTT
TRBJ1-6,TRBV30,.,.,CAWSVPGNSPLHF,TGTGCCTGGAGTGTCCCAGGTAATTCACCCCTCCACTTT
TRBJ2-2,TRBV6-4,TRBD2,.,CASSDSARGGINTGELFF,TGTGCCAGCAGTGACTCTGCGCGGGGGGGCATCAACACCGGGGAGCTGTTTTTT
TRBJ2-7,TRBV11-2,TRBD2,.,CASSFARSTSGSYEQYF,TGTGCCAGCAGCTTTGCCCGGTCGACTAGCGGGAGTTACGAGCAGTACTTC
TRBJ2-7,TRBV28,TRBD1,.,CASSLYGTGTYEQYF,TGTGCCAGCAGTTTATATGGGACAGGTACCTACGAGCAGTACTTC
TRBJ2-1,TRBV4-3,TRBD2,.,CASSQDSGGGNEQFF,TGCGCCAGCAGCCAAGACTCGGGGGGTGGGAATGAGCAGTTCTTC
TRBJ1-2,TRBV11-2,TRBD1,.,CASSAHRGAGYTF,TGTGCCAGCAGCGCCCACAGGGGCGCTGGCTACACCTTC
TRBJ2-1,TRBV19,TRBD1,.,CASSQAARTGGGEQFF,TGTGCCAGTAGTCAAGCCGCTCGGACAGGGGGGGGTGAGCAGTTCTTC
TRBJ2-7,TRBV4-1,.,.,CASSQVFSASSYEQYF,TGCGCCAGCAGCCAAGTTTTTAGCGCAAGCTCCTACGAGCAGTACTTC
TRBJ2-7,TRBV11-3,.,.,CASAGGGLSYEQYF,TGTGCCAGCGCTGGGGGGGGCCTCTCCTACGAGCAGTACTTC
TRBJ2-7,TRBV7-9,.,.,CASSQGQLGEQYF,TGTGCCAGCAGCCAAGGACAATTGGGGGAGCAGTACTTC
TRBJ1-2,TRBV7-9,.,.,CASSLGGGYGYTF,TGTGCCAGCAGCCTTGGGGGGGGCTATGGCTACACCTTC
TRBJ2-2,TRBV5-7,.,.,CASSSPRGDTGELFF,TGTGCCAGCAGCTCGCCTCGGGGTGACACCGGGGAGCTGTTTTTT
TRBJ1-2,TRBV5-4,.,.,CASSSPDIPTLTNYGYTF,TGTGCCAGCAGCTCCCCGGACATACCAACACTGACTAACTATGGCTACACCTTC
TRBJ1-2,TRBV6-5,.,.,CASSPRGGANYGYTF,TGTGCCAGCAGCCCCAGGGGAGGGGCGAACTATGGCTACACCTTC
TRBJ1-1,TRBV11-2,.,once,CASSLREGDTEAFF,TGTGCCAGCAGCCTCAGGGAGGGGGACACTGAAGCTTTCTTT
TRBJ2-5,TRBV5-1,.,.,CASSLGGLRQETQYF,TGCGCCAGCAGCTTGGGTGGTCTGCGGCAAGAGACCCAGTACTTC
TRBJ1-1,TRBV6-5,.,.,CASSRTGRGNTEAFF,TGTGCCAGCAGCCGCACCGGACGGGGAAACACTGAAGCTTTCTTT
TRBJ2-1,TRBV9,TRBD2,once,CASSVRGGSLYNEQFF,TGTGCCAGCAGCGTGCGGGGGGGTTCGCTCTACAATGAGCAGTTCTTC
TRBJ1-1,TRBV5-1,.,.,CASSLQGFSNTEAFF,TGCGCCAGCAGCTTACAGGGTTTTTCGAACACTGAAGCTTTCTTT
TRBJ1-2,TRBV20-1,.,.,CSARDIGYTF,TGCAGTGCTAGAGATATCGGCTACACCTTC
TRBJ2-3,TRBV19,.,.,CASSIASASTDTQYF,TGTGCCAGTAGTATAGCCAGCGCTAGCACAGATACGCAGTATTTT
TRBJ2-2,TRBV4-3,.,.,CASSQELGPGELFF,TGCGCCAGCAGCCAAGAATTGGGCCCCGGGGAGCTGTTTTTT
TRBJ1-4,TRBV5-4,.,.,CASSPWDTANEKLFF,TGTGCCAGCAGCCCGTGGGACACCGCTAATGAAAAACTGTTTTTT
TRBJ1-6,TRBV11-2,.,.,CASSPMQGRASPLHF,TGTGCCAGCAGCCCGATGCAGGGGCGCGCTTCACCCCTCCACTTT
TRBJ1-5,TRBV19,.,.,CASSIDGTGSNQPQHF,TGTGCCAGTAGTATAGACGGAACAGGTAGCAATCAGCCCCAGCATTTT
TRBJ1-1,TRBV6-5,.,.,CASRNRVIEAFF,TGTGCCAGCAGAAACAGGGTTATTGAAGCTTTCTTT
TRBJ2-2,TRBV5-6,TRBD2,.,CASSLGGPGGGTGELFF,TGTGCCAGCAGCTTGGGGGGCCCGGGAGGTGGGACCGGGGAGCTGTTTTTT
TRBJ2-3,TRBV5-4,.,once,CASSLEGAKYF,TGTGCCAGCAGCCTGGAGGGGGCTAAGTATTTT
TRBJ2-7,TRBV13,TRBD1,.,CASSTRDSPYEQYF,TGTGCCAGCAGCACCCGGGACAGCCCCTACGAGCAGTACTTC
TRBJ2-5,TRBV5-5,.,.,CASSLAGLEETQYF,TGTGCCAGCAGCTTGGCGGGATTGGAGGAGACCCAGTACTTC
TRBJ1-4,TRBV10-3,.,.,CAIGPGGEKLFF,TGTGCCATAGGCCCCGGCGGGGAAAAACTGTTTTTT
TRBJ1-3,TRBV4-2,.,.,CASSRALISGNTIYF,TGTGCCAGCAGCCGCGCTCTGATCTCTGGAAACACCATATATTTT